A single sample is the source of the 8 T cell receptor beta chains below, sequenced in a study of beta chain features in type 1 diabetes. Whole-study findings and limits: Across all four CD4+ subsets, people with type 1 diabetes showed modestly shorter TCRB CDR3s.

What was sequenced were expressed TCRB transcripts, since all of the isolated RNA had been reverse transcribed. The method was immunoSEQ multiplex PCR; TCRdb's version includes in-frame clones alone and lacks a portion of them. The profile shows approximately 140,000 clones, 9% of them singletons. Their cognate antigens are unknown. Specimen: central memory CD4+ T cells from blood. The receptors shown here come from a man under 40 with type 1 diabetes.

This clone was seen a handful of times. The CDR3 DNA reads as TGTGCCAGTCGGCGGGGGTCCTACAATGAGCAGTTCTTC. Translating it yields CASRRGSYNEQFF. This chain links TRBV6-1 with TRBJ2-1; 7 bases match TRBD2. The germline V gene has CDR1 MNHNS and CDR2 SASEGT. J lost 1 base, V lost 9 bases, and 3 bases had no gene match. The CDR3 is made up of 13 amino acids.

This chain joins TRBV7-3 and TRBJ1-1; D ambiguous. The V gene's germline CDR1 is SGHTA and CDR2 FQGTGA. CDR3 length equals 13 residues. V lost 1 base and J lost 5, with 8 bases in between. The CDR3, as DNA: TGTGCCAGCAGCTTAATTGTCTCGACTGAAGCTTTCTTT. Amino acids: CASSLIVSTEAFF.

This clone was counted only a few times. This chain uses TRBV6-5 with TRBJ1-1; a weak D match, TRBD1 (5 bases). V lost 1 base, J lost 5 bases, and 8 bases lay in between. Looked up from germline, CDR1 is MNHEY and CDR2 is SVGAGI. This CDR3 is built from 13 residues. The CDR3, as DNA: TGTGCCAGCAGTTACTATGGGGGGACTGAAGCTTTCTTT. Its translation is CASSYYGGTEAFF.

In this sample, this clone turned up a few times. V gene TRBV11-2 combines with J gene TRBJ2-5, with 9 bases aligning to TRBD1. CDR3 length: 16 amino acids. V was pared by 0 bases and J by 5 bases, with 7 bases of the junction left unmatched. Germline values: CDR1 SGHAT, CDR2 FQNNGV. CDR3 residues: CASSLETGTGFETQYF. The CDR3 nucleotides are TGTGCCAGCAGCTTAGAAACCGGGACAGGGTTCGAGACCCAGTACTTC. The variable domain in full, completed from reference TRBV11-2 and TRBJ2-5, reads EAGVAQSPRYKIIEKRQSVAFWCNPISGHATLYWYQQILGQGPKLLIQFQNNGVVDDSQLPKDRFSAERLKGVDSTLKIQPAKLEDSAVYLCASSLETGTGFETQYFGPGTRLLVL.

This clone showed up just a few times. The chain recombines TRBV28 with TRBJ1-2; 8 bases align to TRBD1. The CDR3 length is 14 residues. Trimming cost V 2 bases and J 6 bases; bases outside gene matches: 5. Germline-derived CDR1 and CDR2 are MDHEN and SYDVKM. The CDR3 loop reads CASSLVSGGHGYTF. The CDR3 coding sequence is TGTGCCAGCAGTTTAGTATCAGGGGGCCATGGCTACACCTTC.

The J gene is TRBJ2-1, the V gene TRBV4-1, with 8 bases identical to TRBD2. The CDR3 contains 20 residues. The germline CDR1 and CDR2 sequences are MGHRA and YSYEKL. Trimming at V came to 3 bases and at J to 0 bases, leaving 16 bases not matched to a gene. The CDR3 DNA sequence: TGCGCCAGCAGCCACCTCCCGGCCAGCGGGGGCCGCAGCTCCTACAATGAGCAGTTCTTC. The encoded protein is CASSHLPASGGRSSYNEQFF.

This clone appeared a few times. The chain uses TRBV7-8 and TRBJ1-6, with D maybe TRBD1 (6 bases). This CDR3 has 15 amino acids. With 2 bases removed from V and 7 bases from J, the gap between germline ends came to 12 bases. Germline assignment: CDR1 SGHVS and CDR2 FQNEAQ. CDR3 sequence reads: CASSLNTRGNSPLHF. For the CDR3, the DNA is TGTGCCAGCAGCTTAAACACCAGGGGAAATTCACCCCTCCACTTT.

This clone was picked up a small number of times. The chain recombines TRBV6-5 with TRBJ2-7; 9 bases align to TRBD2. Per the germline V gene, CDR1 is MNHEY and CDR2 is SVGAGI. CDR3 size: 15 residues. V gave up 4 bases and J gave up 0 bases; unmatched junction bases: 4. CDR3 in amino acids: CASSSGGLASYEQYF. For the CDR3, the DNA is TGTGCCAGCAGTTCCGGGGGACTAGCCTCCTACGAGCAGTACTTC.